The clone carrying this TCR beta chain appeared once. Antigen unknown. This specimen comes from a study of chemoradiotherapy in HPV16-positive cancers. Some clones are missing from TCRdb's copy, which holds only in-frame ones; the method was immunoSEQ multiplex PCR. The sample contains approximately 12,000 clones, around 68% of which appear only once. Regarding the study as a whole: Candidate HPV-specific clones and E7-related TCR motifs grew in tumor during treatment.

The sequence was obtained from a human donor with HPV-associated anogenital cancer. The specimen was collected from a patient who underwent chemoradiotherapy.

DNA for the CDR3: TGTGCCAGCAGTCGAAGAGGAGGAGATACGCAGTATTTT. Encoded protein: CASSRRGGDTQYF. The chain combines TRBV28 with TRBJ2-3; D is possibly TRBD2 (5 bases). Germline CDR1 MDHEN, CDR2 SYDVKM. Trimming took 5 bases from V and 5 from J, leaving 11 bases between them. The CDR3 runs 13 residues.